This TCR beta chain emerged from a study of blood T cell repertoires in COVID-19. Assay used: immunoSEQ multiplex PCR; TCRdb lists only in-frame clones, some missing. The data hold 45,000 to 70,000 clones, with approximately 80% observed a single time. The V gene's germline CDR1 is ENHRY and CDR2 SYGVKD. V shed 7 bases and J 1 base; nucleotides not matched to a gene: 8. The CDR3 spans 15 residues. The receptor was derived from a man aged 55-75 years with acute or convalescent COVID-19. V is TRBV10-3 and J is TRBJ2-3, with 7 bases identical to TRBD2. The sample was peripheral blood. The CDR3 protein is CAIMAGVYGTDTQYF. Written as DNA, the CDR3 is TGTGCCATCATGGCGGGAGTATATGGCACAGATACGCAGTATTTT.